This TCR beta chain was identified during a study of blood T cell repertoires in COVID-19. Some clones are missing from TCRdb's copy, which holds only in-frame ones; the method was immunoSEQ multiplex PCR. The data hold roughly 400,000 clones, with about 88% observed a single time. The V end lost 6 bases, the J end lost 3 bases, and 9 bases lay between the germline ends. This CDR3 has 12 residues. Germline CDR1 MDHEN, CDR2 SYDVKM. For this clone: This sample also contains other DNA sequences that code for the same CDR3.

The receptor was isolated from a woman aged 18-29 years who had been exposed to COVID-19. The V gene is TRBV28, the J gene TRBJ2-7, with D tentatively TRBD1 (5 bases). Specimen: PBMCs or T cells enriched from blood (not recorded which). DNA of the CDR3: TGTGCCAGCAGCCCGGACATCTACGAGCAGTACTTC. It translates to CASSPDIYEQYF.